This is a list of T cell receptor beta chains from one sample in a study of graft-versus-host responses after intestinal transplantation. These receptors' antigens are unknown. Method: immunoSEQ multiplex PCR; TCRdb's copy keeps in-frame clones and lacks some. The table lists over 100,000 clones, about 92% of them singletons. The sample here was unstimulated CD4+ T cells sorted from spleen or lymph node cells, taken before transplant. The receptors were sampled from a human donor who was the organ donor for an intestinal transplant. Both conserved end residues are part of each CDR3. The order of the fields is V gene, J gene, CDR3 protein.

v_gene: TRBV7-2
j_gene: TRBJ2-7
CDR3aa: CASSLASAVETYEQYF

v_gene: TRBV7-6
j_gene: TRBJ2-1
CDR3aa: CASSLEGGAYYNEQFF

v_gene: TRBV7-2
j_gene: TRBJ1-5
CDR3aa: CASSRTPGQGNQPQHF

v_gene: TRBV18
j_gene: TRBJ2-5
CDR3aa: CASSRGLAGEETQYF

v_gene: TRBV9
j_gene: TRBJ1-2
CDR3aa: CASSALNRDRAHTF

v_gene: TRBV15
j_gene: TRBJ2-2
CDR3aa: CATTKDRGTGELFF

v_gene: TRBV5-5
j_gene: TRBJ2-7
CDR3aa: CASSLAGAGGGEQYF

v_gene: TRBV27
j_gene: TRBJ2-2
CDR3aa: CASRIVLSTGELFF

v_gene: TRBV19
j_gene: TRBJ1-1
CDR3aa: CASKTGGEAFF

v_gene: TRBV7-6
j_gene: TRBJ2-5
CDR3aa: CASSTLQGAWETQYF

v_gene: TRBV28
j_gene: TRBJ2-2
CDR3aa: CASSVTGAYTGELFF

v_gene: TRBV15
j_gene: TRBJ2-1
CDR3aa: CATSRDLVWGVYNEQFF

v_gene: TRBV20-1
j_gene: TRBJ2-7
CDR3aa: CSANGATEQYF

v_gene: TRBV6-1
j_gene: TRBJ1-4
CDR3aa: CASRDRDGVHEKLFF

v_gene: TRBV29-1
j_gene: TRBJ2-3
CDR3aa: CSAILWTSGRLSTDTQYF

v_gene: TRBV7-2
j_gene: TRBJ1-2
CDR3aa: CASSSLEGAYGYTF

v_gene: TRBV10-1
j_gene: TRBJ2-2
CDR3aa: CASSRERERTGELFF

v_gene: TRBV6-5
j_gene: TRBJ1-2
CDR3aa: CASRDVNYGYTF

v_gene: TRBV19
j_gene: TRBJ2-2
CDR3aa: CASSIGGAGTGELFF

v_gene: TRBV30
j_gene: TRBJ1-5
CDR3aa: CAWSGQSNQPQHF

v_gene: TRBV9
j_gene: TRBJ2-5
CDR3aa: CASSPTSDPQETQYF

v_gene: TRBV18
j_gene: TRBJ2-2
CDR3aa: CASSEVGAANTGELFF

v_gene: TRBV5-6
j_gene: TRBJ1-2
CDR3aa: CASSLTAYGYTF

v_gene: TRBV6-1
j_gene: TRBJ1-5
CDR3aa: CASSERQGYSNQPQHF

v_gene: TRBV18
j_gene: TRBJ1-1
CDR3aa: CASSPETHILNTEAFF

v_gene: TRBV6-6
j_gene: TRBJ2-2
CDR3aa: CASTRTNTGELFF

v_gene: TRBV28
j_gene: TRBJ2-7
CDR3aa: CASSLLYEQYF

v_gene: TRBV29-1
j_gene: TRBJ2-5
CDR3aa: CSVALSGVAETQYF

v_gene: TRBV30
j_gene: TRBJ2-5
CDR3aa: CAWSRLASGTQYF

v_gene: TRBV6-4
j_gene: TRBJ2-4
CDR3aa: CASSDFRTGTAKNIQYF

v_gene: TRBV4-3
j_gene: TRBJ2-3
CDR3aa: CASSQNGLAGRTDTQYF